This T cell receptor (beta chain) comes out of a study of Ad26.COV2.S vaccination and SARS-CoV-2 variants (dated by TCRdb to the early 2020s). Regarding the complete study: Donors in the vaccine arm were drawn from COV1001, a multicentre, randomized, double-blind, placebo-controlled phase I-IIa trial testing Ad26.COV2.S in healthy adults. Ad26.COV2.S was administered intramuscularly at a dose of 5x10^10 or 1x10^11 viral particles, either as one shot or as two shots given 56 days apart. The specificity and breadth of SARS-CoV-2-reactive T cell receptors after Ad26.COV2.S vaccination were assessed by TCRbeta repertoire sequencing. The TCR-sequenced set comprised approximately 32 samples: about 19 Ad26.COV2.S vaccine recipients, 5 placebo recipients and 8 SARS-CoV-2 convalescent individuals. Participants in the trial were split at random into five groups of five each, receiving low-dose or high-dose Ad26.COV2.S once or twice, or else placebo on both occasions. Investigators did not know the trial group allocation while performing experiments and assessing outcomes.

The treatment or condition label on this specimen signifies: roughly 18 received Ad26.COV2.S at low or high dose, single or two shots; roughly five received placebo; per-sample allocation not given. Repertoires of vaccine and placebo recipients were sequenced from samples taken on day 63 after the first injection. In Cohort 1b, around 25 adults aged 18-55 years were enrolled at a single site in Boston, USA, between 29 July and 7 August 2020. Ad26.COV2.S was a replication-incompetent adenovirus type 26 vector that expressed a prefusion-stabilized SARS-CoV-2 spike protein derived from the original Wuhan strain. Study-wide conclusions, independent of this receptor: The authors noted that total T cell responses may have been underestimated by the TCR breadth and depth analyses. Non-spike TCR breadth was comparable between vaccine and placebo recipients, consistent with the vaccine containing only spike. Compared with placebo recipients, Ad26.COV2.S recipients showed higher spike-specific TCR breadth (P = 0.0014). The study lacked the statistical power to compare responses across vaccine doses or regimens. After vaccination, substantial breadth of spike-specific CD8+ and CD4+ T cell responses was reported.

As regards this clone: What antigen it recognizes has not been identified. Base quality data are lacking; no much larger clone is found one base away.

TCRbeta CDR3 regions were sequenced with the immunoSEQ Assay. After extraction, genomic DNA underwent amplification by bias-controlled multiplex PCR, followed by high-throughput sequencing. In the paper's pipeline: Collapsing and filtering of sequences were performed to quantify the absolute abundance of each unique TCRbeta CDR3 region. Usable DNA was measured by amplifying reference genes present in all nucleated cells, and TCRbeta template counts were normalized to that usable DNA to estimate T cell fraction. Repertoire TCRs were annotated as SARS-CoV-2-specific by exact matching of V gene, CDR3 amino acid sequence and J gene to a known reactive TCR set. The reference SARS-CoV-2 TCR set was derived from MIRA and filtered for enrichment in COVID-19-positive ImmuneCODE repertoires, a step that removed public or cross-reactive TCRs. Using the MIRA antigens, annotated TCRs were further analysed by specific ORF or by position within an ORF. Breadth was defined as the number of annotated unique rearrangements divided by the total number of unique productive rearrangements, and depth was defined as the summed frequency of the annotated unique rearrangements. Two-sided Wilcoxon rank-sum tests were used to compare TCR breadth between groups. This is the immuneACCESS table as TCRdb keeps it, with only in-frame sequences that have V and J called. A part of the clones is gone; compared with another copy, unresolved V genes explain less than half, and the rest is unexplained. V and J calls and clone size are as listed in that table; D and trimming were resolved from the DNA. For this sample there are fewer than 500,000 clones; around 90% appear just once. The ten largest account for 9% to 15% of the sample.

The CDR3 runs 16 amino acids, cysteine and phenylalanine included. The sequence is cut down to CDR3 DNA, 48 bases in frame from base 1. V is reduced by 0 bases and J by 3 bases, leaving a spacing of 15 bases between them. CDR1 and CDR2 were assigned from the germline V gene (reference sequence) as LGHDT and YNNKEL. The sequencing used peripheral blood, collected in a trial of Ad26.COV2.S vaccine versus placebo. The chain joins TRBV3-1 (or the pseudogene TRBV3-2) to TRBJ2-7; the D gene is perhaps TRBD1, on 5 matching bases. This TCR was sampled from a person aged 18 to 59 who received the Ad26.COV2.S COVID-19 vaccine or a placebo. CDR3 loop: CASSQDSTGKYYEQYF. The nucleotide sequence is TGTGCCAGCAGCCAAGATTCAACAGGAAAGTACTACGAGCAGTACTTC.